This T cell receptor beta chain came from a study of tumor-infiltrating lymphocytes in primary liver carcinoma. This clonotype was found many times. CDR1 and CDR2 (germline): SGHKS, YYEKEE (reference sequence). This CDR3 is built from 17 residues. V was clipped by 0 bases and J by 6 bases, with 20 bases between them. The study extracted blood RNA from unsorted whole blood and also extracted germline DNA. It was before surgery that roughly 4.1 milliliters of peripheral blood were collected. cDNA specific to TCR beta was made from about 550 ng of total RNA, with a constant-region primer employed for priming. Researchers made the TCR beta libraries by running three nested multiplex PCR rounds with slightly modified ARM-PCR. Rounds one and two of PCR, each of 10 to 11 cycles, were primed with TRBV1-TRBV30 forward primers and a C-beta reverse primer. Via MiXCR, TCRdb re-called the multiplex PCR reads, giving one row per CDR3 protein. The sample has fewer than 350,000 distinct CDR3 sequences; 65% are singletons.

Sequenced: peripheral blood. V gene TRBV5-5 combines with J gene TRBJ2-3; D might be TRBD2 (5 bases). This sequence originates from a middle-aged man with primary liver carcinoma and hepatitis B virus infection. CDR3 protein: CASSLASTTEAFDTQYF. DNA for the CDR3: TGTGCCAGCAGCTTGGCCTCGACTACCGAAGCCTTTGATACGCAGTATTTT.